Described below is a single T cell receptor (beta chain) sequence and its context. This clone was picked up one time. This clone's antigen is unknown. Base qualities are missing; no much larger clone stands one base away. The CDR3 regions of human TCRbeta chains were analyzed by immunosequencing. The authors processed their data as follows. Repertoire TCRs were checked for matches against a reference library of SARS-CoV-2-specific TCRs that had been generated using the MIRA antigen-specificity platform. Breadth was defined as the fraction of unique TCRs that were SARS-CoV-2-associated. Depth was defined as the fraction of total T cells that were SARS-CoV-2-associated. Using the MIRA data, each spike-specific TCR was assigned both to the spike region to which the TCR was reactive and to a CD4 or CD8 class. Log10-transformed breadth and depth values were compared by one-way ANOVA with Sidak's multiple comparisons tests. Not all clones reach the TCRdb copy of this immuneACCESS table, which keeps in-frame sequences only. Checked studies attribute under half of the gap to unresolved V genes and leave the rest unexplained. V, J and clone size are those of that table, while D and trimming were read from the DNA. Recorded for this sample are about 150,000 clones; over 75% of them occurred a single time. The ten largest clones take up 1.4% to 1.5% of the sample.

V drops 4 bases and J drops 0 bases, leaving 7 bases in between. The CDR3 spans 13 residues, from the cysteine through the phenylalanine. The CDR3 DNA has 39 bases and is translated from base 1. This sample was taken from a study of T cell responses to AZD1222 COVID-19 vaccine (TCRdb year 2021). Broadly, across the study: Because spike-specific TCR depth and breadth did not differ between the two schedules, AZD1222 recipients who got a second dose at roughly 4 weeks were pooled with those who got a second dose at roughly 12 weeks. A total of just over 230 trial participants underwent TCR sequencing, of whom some 210 received two doses of AZD1222 and about 25 received two doses of the MenACWY control vaccine. Trial participants were enrolled by age into subgroups of 18-55, 56-69 and 70-plus years, and approximately 150, 30 and 60 TCR-sequenced participants, respectively, were included in these subgroups.

Broad study findings and their caveats: Only five to seven AZD1222 recipients were SARS-CoV-2 seropositive at baseline, limiting conclusions about previously exposed vaccinees. The whole spike protein was spanned by vaccine-associated CD4 TCRs, and dominant responses were seen in regions 160-218 and 743-854. After two AZD1222 doses, spike-specific TCR breadth and depth were significantly higher than at day 0 and than in MenACWY recipients. Reportedly, almost half of the unique spike-specific TCRs recognized epitopes lying outside the regions that are mutated in the B.1.351 and B.1.1.7 variants. Participants were mostly white British and included more females than males, and it was suggested by the authors that clonal diversity may have been underestimated. The 56-69-year group was small, and its depth increase did not reach significance, likely because of low power. Because no day 14 peak-response samples were available, the repertoires could be characterized only after the peak T cell response.

Sample time point, as interpreted from the label and publication: baseline before first vaccination. The vaccinee samples were drawn from two UK trials, COV001 and COV002, one of which was a single-blind randomized controlled phase 2/3 trial testing AZD1222 (ChAdOx1 nCoV-19) in healthy adults. Trial participant PBMC samples were collected at day 0 and day 28 after the second dose for TCRbeta chain sequencing. The sample in question was peripheral blood, obtained on day 0 of AZD1222 vaccination. This TCR was sampled from an adult in good health. The chain joins TRBV12-3 or TRBV12-4 to TRBJ2-7; the D gene remains uncertain. The CDR3 reads CASSYGSSYEQYF. The DNA sequence reads TGTGCCAGCAGTTATGGAAGCTCCTACGAGCAGTACTTC.